The clone carrying this T cell receptor (beta chain) was counted many times. Its antigen is unknown. The data belong to a study of neurological immune-mediated disorders. Overall study findings and caveats: Patients with HTLV-1-associated myelopathy showed the most TCR clonal expansion. Those with multiple sclerosis showed the least, falling below healthy controls.

The cDNA was produced through 5'RACE with 10-nucleotide random UMIs. Every sequencing run returned over 180 million TCR-beta sequences, which were derived from 15-18 subjects. MiXCR, run by TCRdb on the 5' RACE reads, gives a single entry per CDR3 protein. The sample holds about 50,000 distinct CDR3 sequences, over 9% seen once. The length of the CDR3 is 13 residues. Trimming left V 5 bases short and J 9 bases short, with 11 bases between. The germline gives CDR1 SGHDN, CDR2 FVKESK. The receptor was isolated from a man between 65 and 85 years old with HTLV-1-associated myelopathy (HAM/TSP). The gene calls are TRBV14 and TRBJ1-6; a possible D gene is TRBD1 (5 bases). Sequencing input: PBMCs. Here the CDR3 reads CASSTQGFSPLHF. CDR3 bases: TGTGCCAGCAGCACCCAGGGTTTTTCACCCCTCCACTTT. The full variable domain, in which reference TRBV14 and TRBJ1-6 provide the parts outside the CDR3, is EAGVTQFPSHSVIEKGQTVTLRCDPISGHDNLYWYRRVMGKEIKFLLHFVKESKQDESGMPNNRFLAERTGGTYSTLKVQPAELEDSGVYFCASSTQGFSPLHFGNGTRLTVT.